A single sample gave rise to the 28 T cell receptor beta chains below, sequenced in a study of graft-versus-host responses after intestinal transplantation. Only in-frame clones appear in the TCRdb table, and some are missing; sequencing was by immunoSEQ multiplex PCR. The repertoire holds about 21,000 clones, about 60% seen once, with 1% in the top ten. Source: alloreactive CD4+ T cells from a mixed lymphocyte reaction culture, taken before intestinal transplant. Noted subset: CFSE-low proliferating T cells sorted from roughly 6-day pre-transplant mixed lymphocyte reaction (GvH or HvG direction). The receptor set was obtained from a human patient who received an intestinal transplant.

The rearrangement links TRBV7-9 to TRBJ1-3; perhaps TRBD1 as D (6 bases). The V end was cut by 7 bases, the J end by 2 bases, with 21 bases between. Germline lookup yields CDR1 SEHNR and CDR2 FQNEAQ (reference sequence). CDR3 length: 17 residues. Here the CDR3 reads CASTGPGQISPGNTIYF. CDR3 bases: TGTGCCAGCACCGGACCGGGACAAATATCACCTGGAAACACCATATATTTT.

The rearrangement joins TRBV6-6 to TRBJ1-2; 7 nucleotides agree with TRBD1. The CDR3 covers 15 residues. J was trimmed by 3 bases and V by 0 bases; bases with no gene match: 4. CDR1 and CDR2 from the germline V gene are MNHNY and SVGAGI (reference sequence). The CDR3 DNA follows: TGTGCCAGCAGTTACTCGACAGGGACAGACTATGGCTACACCTTC. The encoded protein is CASSYSTGTDYGYTF.

The table lists this clone with a few counts. V and J are TRBV30 and TRBJ2-3; TRBD2 is a possible D gene (7 bases). CDR1 and CDR2 from the germline V gene are GTSNPN and SVGIG (reference sequence). The length of the CDR3 is 13 residues. The V end was cut by 5 bases, the J end by 6 bases, with 15 bases between. Here the CDR3 reads CAWGRGGWDTQYF. The CDR3 DNA is TGTGCCTGGGGGAGGGGGGGCTGGGATACGCAGTATTTT.

The CDR3 sequence is CASSPTQGPGRSQYF. CDR3 nucleotide sequence: TGTGCCAGCAGCCCCACTCAGGGCCCCGGGAGATCGCAGTATTTT. The chain is built from TRBV6-1 and TRBJ2-3, with D maybe TRBD2 (6 bases). The CDR3 spans 15 residues. In germline, CDR1 is MNHNS, CDR2 SASEGT. V was cut by 6 bases and J by 10 bases, with 23 bases left in between.

The chain links TRBV6-5 to TRBJ2-7, with 7 bases lining up with TRBD2. V lost 2 bases to trimming and J lost 5 bases; unmatched junction nucleotides: 6. CDR3 length: 14 residues. Per germline, CDR1 MNHEY and CDR2 SVGAGI. The CDR3 loop is CASSYRGLVNEQYF. For the CDR3, the DNA is TGTGCCAGCAGTTACAGAGGACTAGTCAACGAGCAGTACTTC.

The chain employs TRBV29-1 and TRBJ1-2; no reliable D call. The germline V and J ends were trimmed by 4 bases and 1 base, with 13 bases remaining between them. CDR3 length: 14 residues. Germline V gene lookup returns CDR1 SQVTM and CDR2 ANQGSEA. CDR3 loop: CSVGGSGNNYGYTF. Written as DNA, the CDR3 is TGCAGCGTTGGGGGTTCGGGGAATAACTATGGCTACACCTTC.

The chain joins TRBV29-1 to TRBJ1-1, with a weak D call TRBD1 (5 bases). Trimming left V 5 bases short and J 7 bases short, with 14 bases between. Germline V gene data show CDR1 as SQVTM and CDR2 as ANQGSEA. The CDR3 runs to 12 residues. The CDR3 reads CSVSRVSGEAFF. Here the CDR3 DNA reads TGCAGCGTTTCCAGGGTTAGCGGTGAAGCTTTCTTT.

The chain uses TRBV7-8 and TRBJ1-1; no definite D call. V dropped 5 bases and J dropped 4 bases, with 17 bases sitting between them. The CDR3 sequence is 15 residues long. Germline V gene data show CDR1 as SGHVS and CDR2 as FQNEAQ. This CDR3 reads CASSPGWVSSTEAFF. CDR3 bases: TGTGCCAGCAGCCCGGGGTGGGTTTCGAGCACTGAAGCTTTCTTT.

The rearrangement links TRBV27 to TRBJ2-3; 7 bases fit TRBD1. The junction had 10 bases not matched to a gene; V was cut back by 6 bases and J by 7 bases. Germline assignment: CDR1 MNHEY and CDR2 SMNVEV (reference sequence). The CDR3 is made up of 14 amino acids. The CDR3 reads CASRLTGQPNTQYF. The CDR3 DNA is TGTGCCAGCAGGTTGACGGGACAGCCGAATACGCAGTATTTT.

The chain combines TRBV6-6 with TRBJ2-7; TRBD2 might be the D (6 bases). The V end was cut by 0 bases, the J end by 0 bases, with 6 bases between. The V gene's germline CDR1 is MNHNY and CDR2 SVGAGI (reference sequence). The CDR3 contains 14 residues. CDR3 in DNA: TGTGCCAGCAGTTACTCGCGGGACTCCTACGAGCAGTACTTC. Translation gives CASSYSRDSYEQYF.

V and J are TRBV5-6 and TRBJ1-4; TRBD1 agrees at 9 bases. CDR3 length equals 15 residues. CDR1 is SGHDT and CDR2 is YYEEEE in the germline V gene. The trim removed 1 base at V and 3 bases at J, leaving 1 base unmatched. The CDR3 region is CASSLTGGSNEKLFF. The CDR3 coding sequence is TGTGCCAGCAGCTTGACAGGGGGCTCTAATGAAAAACTGTTTTTT.

The rearrangement uses TRBV5-1 and TRBJ1-2; D may be TRBD1 (6 bases). V was shortened by 4 bases and J by 8 bases, with 21 bases between the two germline ends. CDR1 is SGHRS, CDR2 YFSETQ, per germline. The length of the CDR3 is 15 residues. CDR3 amino acids: CASSALRGGNYGYTF. DNA of the CDR3: TGCGCCAGCAGCGCTCTAAGGGGGGGGAATTACGGCTACACCTTC.

This clone was seen a handful of times. This chain joins TRBV11-2 and TRBJ2-3, with D maybe TRBD1 (5 bases). Germline CDR1 SGHAT, CDR2 FQNNGV. V gave up 3 bases and J gave up 0 bases, with 13 bases separating them. CDR3 length: 16 residues. This chain's CDR3 is CASSFHRSPSTDTQYF. In DNA form, the CDR3 reads TGTGCCAGCAGCTTTCACAGGTCCCCTAGCACAGATACGCAGTATTTT.

This clone occurred a few times. The chain employs TRBV25-1 and TRBJ2-5; possibly TRBD1 for D (7 bases). The CDR3 length is 16 residues. Germline loops: CDR1 MGHDK, CDR2 SYGVNS. The V end lost 5 bases, the J end lost 5 bases, and 21 bases lay between the germline ends. In nucleotides, the CDR3 is TGTGCCAGCAGTCCCCGGGCGGGACAGAGTAGGGAGACCCAGTACTTC. Amino acid sequence: CASSPRAGQSRETQYF.

This rearrangement joins TRBV28 to TRBJ2-7, with D unclear. V lost 6 bases, J lost 5 bases, and 8 bases lay in between. The CDR3 has 11 residues. Germline CDR1 MDHEN, CDR2 SYDVKM. The CDR3 bases are TGTGCCAGCAGCACATTGAACGAGCAGTACTTC. Translation: CASSTLNEQYF.

J is TRBJ2-5 and V is TRBV7-2, with no clear D. This CDR3 has 14 residues. Germline CDR1 is SGHTA and CDR2 is FQGNSA. Deletions cut 4 bases from V and 6 bases from J, with 15 bases between. The CDR3 region is CASSSALGRKTQYF. CDR3 DNA: TGTGCCAGCAGCTCGGCCCTAGGCCGAAAGACCCAGTACTTC.

There are a few counts of this clone. This chain connects TRBV6-5 to TRBJ2-1; TRBD2 matches 12 bases. The CDR3 runs to 15 residues. Germline V gene lookup returns CDR1 MNHEY and CDR2 SVGAGI. The junction had 5 bases not matched to a gene; V was cut back by 7 bases and J by 4 bases. As DNA, the CDR3 is TGTGCCAGCACCCAGGGACTAGCGGGTTACAATGAGCAGTTCTTC. Translation gives CASTQGLAGYNEQFF.

CDR3 nucleotides: TGCGCCAGCAGCTTGTTGGGAGTTTCAGCTGAAGCTTTCTTT. It codes for CASSLLGVSAEAFF. The V and J genes are TRBV5-1 and TRBJ1-1; D unclear. V was clipped by 1 base and J by 6 bases, with 13 bases between them. Germline V gives CDR1 SGHRS, CDR2 YFSETQ. The CDR3 loop spans 14 amino acids. Supplemented by reference TRBV5-1 and TRBJ1-1, the full variable domain reads KAGVTQTPRYLIKTRGQQVTLSCSPISGHRSVSWYQQTPGQGLQFLFEYFSETQRNKGNFPGRFSGRQFSNSRSEMNVSTLELGDSALYLCASSLLGVSAEAFFGQGTRLTVV.

V and J are TRBV5-1 and TRBJ2-1; 12 bases are shared with TRBD2. CDR1 is SGHRS, CDR2 YFSETQ, per germline. With 4 bases clipped from V and 9 bases from J, the junction kept 8 bases outside the gene matches. This CDR3 has 15 amino acids. The CDR3 DNA follows: TGCGCCAGCAGCGGGCTAGCGGGGGGGCCAGTTGAGCAGTTCTTC. This codes for CASSGLAGGPVEQFF. The full variable domain, completed using reference TRBV5-1 and TRBJ2-1, is KAGVTQTPRYLIKTRGQQVTLSCSPISGHRSVSWYQQTPGQGLQFLFEYFSETQRNKGNFPGRFSGRQFSNSRSEMNVSTLELGDSALYLCASSGLAGGPVEQFFGPGTRLTVL.

There are a few counts of this clone. V usage is TRBV5-1 and J usage is TRBJ2-7; D is unresolved. The germline V gene has CDR1 SGHRS and CDR2 YFSETQ. This CDR3 has 12 amino acids. V dropped 5 bases and J dropped 0 bases, with 6 bases sitting between them. CDR3 sequence: CASSDSSYEQYF. CDR3 nucleotides: TGCGCCAGCAGTGACTCCTCCTACGAGCAGTACTTC.

This rearrangement joins TRBV6-5 to TRBJ2-1, with no clear D. Germline lookup yields CDR1 MNHEY and CDR2 SVGAGI. V was clipped by 6 bases and J by 5 bases, with 17 bases between them. The CDR3 consists of 15 residues. The CDR3 region is CASRPDFVWDNEQFF. CDR3 bases: TGTGCCAGCAGGCCTGACTTTGTTTGGGACAATGAGCAGTTCTTC.

The sample holds a few counts of this clone. This rearrangement joins TRBV18 to TRBJ1-4; no definite D call. Germline lookup yields CDR1 KGHSH and CDR2 LQKENI. CDR3 length: 14 residues. The ends were cut back, 3 bases at V and 3 bases at J, with 8 bases in the middle. In nucleotides, the CDR3 is TGTGCCAGCTCACCGAGAGGGTCTAATGAAAAACTGTTTTTT. This codes for CASSPRGSNEKLFF.

The sample holds a few counts of this clone. This sequence joins TRBV11-2 and TRBJ2-3; D call uncertain. Between the trimmed V and J ends, which lost 4 bases and 0 bases, there was a span of 8 bases. The germline V gene has CDR1 SGHAT and CDR2 FQNNGV. CDR3 length: 14 amino acids. CDR3 in amino acids: CASSSGTSTDTQYF. DNA of the CDR3: TGTGCCAGCAGCTCGGGTACTAGCACAGATACGCAGTATTTT.

The chain combines TRBV19 with TRBJ1-5; D gene uncertain. Trimming stripped 3 bases from V and 7 bases from J, with 7 bases between. The CDR3 spans 12 residues. Germline CDR1 is LNHDA and CDR2 is SQIVND (reference sequence). CDR3 protein: CASSMFFQPQHF. The CDR3 DNA reads TGTGCCAGTAGTATGTTCTTCCAGCCCCAGCATTTT.

The chain has TRBV7-6 and TRBJ2-1, with unresolved D. This CDR3 region has 12 residues. V was pared by 5 bases and J by 7 bases, with 9 bases between. Germline CDR1 and CDR2: SGHVS and FNYEAQ. The DNA of the CDR3 is TGTGCCAGCAGCCAAAACGGGAATGAGCAGTTCTTC. Protein product: CASSQNGNEQFF.

This rearrangement joins TRBV27 to TRBJ1-6, with D possibly being TRBD1 (5 bases). V lost 2 bases and J 9 bases, leaving 11 bases between the germline ends. The CDR3 is 14 residues long. Per germline, CDR1 MNHEY and CDR2 SMNVEV (reference sequence). The CDR3 spells CASSLTGLFSPLHF. The CDR3 bases are TGTGCCAGCAGTTTAACGGGACTGTTTTCACCCCTCCACTTT.

This sequence joins TRBV18 and TRBJ2-5, with D uncertain. Germline CDR1 KGHSH, CDR2 LQKENI. V was cut by 7 bases and J by 1 base, with 10 bases left in between. The CDR3 extends over 13 amino acids. The CDR3 sequence is CASLQVPQETQYF. The CDR3 DNA sequence: TGTGCCAGCTTGCAGGTCCCCCAAGAGACCCAGTACTTC.

The CDR3 nucleotides are TGTGCCAGCAGCTTAGTCGAGAGTGGCGGGTGGTATACTAGCACAGATACGCAGTATTTT. Amino acid sequence: CASSLVESGGWYTSTDTQYF. The rearrangement links TRBV7-8 to TRBJ2-3; a possible D gene is TRBD2 (5 bases). This CDR3 comprises 20 residues. Germline values: CDR1 SGHVS, CDR2 FQNEAQ. The ends were cut back, 1 base at V and 0 bases at J, with 23 bases in the middle.